This T cell receptor beta chain was profiled in a study of OX40 agonist ivuxolimab in advanced cancers. Findings of the study overall: No antigen was identified for the clonally expanded peripheral T cells.

Some clones are missing from TCRdb's copy, which holds only in-frame ones; the method was immunoSEQ multiplex PCR. The sample holds tens of thousands of clones, about four fifths seen once. CDR1 is LGHNA and CDR2 is YSLEER in the germline V gene. V gave up 3 bases and J gave up 0 bases, with 21 bases separating them. The CDR3 is made up of 19 amino acids. As concerns this clone: Its antigen is undetermined.

The rearrangement uses TRBV4-3 and TRBJ2-1; D is unclear. The sample here was CD4+ or CD8+ T cells sorted from blood, taken in a trial of the OX40 agonist ivuxolimab. The receptor was isolated from an adult with an advanced solid tumor such as melanoma, head and neck, liver or kidney cancer. The CDR3 DNA follows: TGCGCCAGCAGCCAGTATCCCAGTGGCGGTGCGAGCTCCTACAATGAGCAGTTCTTC. Protein product: CASSQYPSGGASSYNEQFF.